This TCR beta chain emerged from a study of blood T cell repertoires in COVID-19. Study in general: Samples of COVID-19 (acute and convalescent) were obtained from the United States, Italy and Spain. T cells, B-cell-depleted T cells, or PBMCs provided the cDNA or gDNA that served as material.

Per germline, CDR1 SGHRS and CDR2 YFSETQ. Trimming took off 0 bases at V and 6 bases at J, with 12 bases between the two ends. This CDR3 is 14 amino acids long. Recruited during active infection, patients (from Seattle) were subsequently followed longitudinally. Authors' analysis steps: Nucleated cell counts were estimated from reference gene primer amplification. Profiled with immunoSEQ multiplex PCR; TCRdb holds only in-frame clones, not every one. That table gives V, J and clone size, and the DNA gave D and trimming. The repertoire consists of approximately 120,000 clones, with around 70% occurring once and the leading ten covering about 5.5%.

Sample: peripheral blood. The chain links TRBV5-1 to TRBJ1-2, with D unclear. This TCR came from an older man with COVID-19, enrolled during active disease. CDR3 protein: CASSLAYGPDGYTF. The CDR3 coding sequence is TGCGCCAGCAGCTTGGCGTACGGTCCGGATGGCTACACCTTC.